This note documents a single TCR beta chain sequence. Profiling relied on immunoSEQ multiplex PCR, and the TCRdb table lists in-frame clones only, not all of them. The sample has about 240,000 clones, around 87% seen once. From germline, CDR1 is SGDLS and CDR2 YYNGEE. J lost 3 bases, V lost 4 bases, and 3 bases had no gene match. The length of the CDR3 is 14 residues. These data come from a study of blood T cell repertoires in COVID-19. As for the study in general: Sources were T cells, B-cell-depleted T cells, or PBMCs; the material itself was cDNA or gDNA.

The sequencing input was PBMCs or T cells enriched from blood (not recorded which). The sequence was obtained from a woman aged 35 to 49 with acute COVID-19. This rearrangement joins TRBV9 to TRBJ1-1, with TRBD1 matching over 10 bases. The chain's CDR3 is CASSRTGGDTEAFF. The CDR3 DNA sequence: TGTGCCAGCAGCAGGACAGGGGGGGACACTGAAGCTTTCTTT.